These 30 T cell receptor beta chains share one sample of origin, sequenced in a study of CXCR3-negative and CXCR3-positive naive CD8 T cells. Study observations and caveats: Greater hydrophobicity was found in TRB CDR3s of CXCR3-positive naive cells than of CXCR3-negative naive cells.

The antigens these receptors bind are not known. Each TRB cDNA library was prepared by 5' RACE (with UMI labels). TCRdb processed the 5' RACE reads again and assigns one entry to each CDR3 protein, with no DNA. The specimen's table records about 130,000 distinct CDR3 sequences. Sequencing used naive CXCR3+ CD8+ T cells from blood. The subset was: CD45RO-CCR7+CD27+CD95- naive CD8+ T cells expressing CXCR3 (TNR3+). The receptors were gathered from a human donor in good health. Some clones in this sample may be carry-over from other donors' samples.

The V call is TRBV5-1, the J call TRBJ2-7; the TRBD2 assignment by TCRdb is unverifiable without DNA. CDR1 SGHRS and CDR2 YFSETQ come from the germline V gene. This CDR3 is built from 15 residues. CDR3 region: CASSPGLLDPDEQYF.

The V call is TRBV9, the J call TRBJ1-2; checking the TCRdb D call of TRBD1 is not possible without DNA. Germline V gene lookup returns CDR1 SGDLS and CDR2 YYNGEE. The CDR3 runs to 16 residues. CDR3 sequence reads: CASSVNKDGTWYGYTF.

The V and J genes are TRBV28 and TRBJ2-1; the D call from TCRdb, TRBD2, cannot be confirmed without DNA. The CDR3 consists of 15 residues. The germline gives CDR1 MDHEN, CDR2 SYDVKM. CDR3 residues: CASSLEGTSYNEQFF.

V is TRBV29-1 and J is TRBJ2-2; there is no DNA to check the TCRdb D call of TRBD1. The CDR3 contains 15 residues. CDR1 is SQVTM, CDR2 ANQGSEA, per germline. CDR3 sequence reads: CSVRTGETITGELFF.

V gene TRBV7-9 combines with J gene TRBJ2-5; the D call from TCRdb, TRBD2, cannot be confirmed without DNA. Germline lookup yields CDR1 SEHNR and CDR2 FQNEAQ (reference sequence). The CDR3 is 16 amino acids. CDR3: CASSLNGGGEEETQYF. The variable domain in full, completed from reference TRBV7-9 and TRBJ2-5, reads DTGVSQNPRHKITKRGQNVTFRCDPISEHNRLYWYRQTLGQGPEFLTYFQNEAQLEKSRLLSDRFSAERPKGSFSTLEIQRTEQGDSAMYLCASSLNGGGEEETQYFGPGTRLLVL.

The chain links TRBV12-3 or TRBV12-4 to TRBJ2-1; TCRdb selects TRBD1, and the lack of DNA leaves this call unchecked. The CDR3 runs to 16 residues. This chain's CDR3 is CASRPGTPWDYNEQFF.

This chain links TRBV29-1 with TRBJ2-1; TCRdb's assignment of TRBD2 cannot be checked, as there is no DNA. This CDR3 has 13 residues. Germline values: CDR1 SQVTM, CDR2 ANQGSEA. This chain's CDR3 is CSTYGLADNEQFF.

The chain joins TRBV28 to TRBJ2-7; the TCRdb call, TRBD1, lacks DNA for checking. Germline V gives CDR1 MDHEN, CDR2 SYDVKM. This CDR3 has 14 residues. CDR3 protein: CASSHPLTAYEQYF.

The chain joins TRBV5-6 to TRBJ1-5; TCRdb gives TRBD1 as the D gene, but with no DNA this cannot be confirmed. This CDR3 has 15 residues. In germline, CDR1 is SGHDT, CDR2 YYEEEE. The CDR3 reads CASSFGGFGNQPQHF.

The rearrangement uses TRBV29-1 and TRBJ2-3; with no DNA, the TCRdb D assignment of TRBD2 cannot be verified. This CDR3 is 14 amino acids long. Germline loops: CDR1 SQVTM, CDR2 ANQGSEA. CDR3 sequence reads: CSVPAGGPSDTQYF.

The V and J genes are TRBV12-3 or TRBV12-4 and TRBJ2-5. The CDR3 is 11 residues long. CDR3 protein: CASRIGETQYF.

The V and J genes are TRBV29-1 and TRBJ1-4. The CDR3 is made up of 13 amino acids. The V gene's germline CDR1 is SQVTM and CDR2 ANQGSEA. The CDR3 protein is CSVEDRFNEKLFF. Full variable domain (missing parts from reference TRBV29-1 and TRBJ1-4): SAVISQKPSRDICQRGTSLTIQCQVDSQVTMMFWYRQQPGQSLTLIATANQGSEATYESGFVIDKFPISRPNLTFSTLTVSNMSPEDSSIYLCSVEDRFNEKLFFGSGTQLSVL.

This chain's CDR3 is CASSGRDTTYGYTF. This chain uses TRBV5-4 with TRBJ1-2; TCRdb's assignment of TRBD1 cannot be checked, as there is no DNA. The length of the CDR3 is 14 residues. Germline lookup yields CDR1 SGHNT and CDR2 YYREEE (reference sequence).

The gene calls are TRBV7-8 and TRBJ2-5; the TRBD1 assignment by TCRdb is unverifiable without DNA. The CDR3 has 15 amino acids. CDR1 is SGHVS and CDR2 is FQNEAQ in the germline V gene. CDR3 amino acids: CASSPQVPPGETQYF.

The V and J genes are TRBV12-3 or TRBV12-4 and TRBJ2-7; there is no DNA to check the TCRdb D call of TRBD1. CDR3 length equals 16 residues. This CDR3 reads CASSQPSGDSSYEQYF.

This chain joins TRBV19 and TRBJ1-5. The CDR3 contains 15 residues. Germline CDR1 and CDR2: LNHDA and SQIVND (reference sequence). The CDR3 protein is CASTAAAVSNQPQHF.

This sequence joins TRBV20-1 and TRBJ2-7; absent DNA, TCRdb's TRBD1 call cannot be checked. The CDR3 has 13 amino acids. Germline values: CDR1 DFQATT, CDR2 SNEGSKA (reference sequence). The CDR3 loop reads CSAPGRMGYEQYF.

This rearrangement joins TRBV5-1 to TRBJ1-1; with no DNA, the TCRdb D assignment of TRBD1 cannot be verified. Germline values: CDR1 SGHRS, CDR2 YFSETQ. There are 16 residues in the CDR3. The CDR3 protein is CASSLEGTGMTTEAFF.

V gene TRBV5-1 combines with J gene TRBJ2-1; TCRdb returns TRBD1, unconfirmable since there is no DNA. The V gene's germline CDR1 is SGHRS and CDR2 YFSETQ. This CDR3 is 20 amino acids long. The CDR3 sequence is CASSSPAGTGRNPPYNEQFF.

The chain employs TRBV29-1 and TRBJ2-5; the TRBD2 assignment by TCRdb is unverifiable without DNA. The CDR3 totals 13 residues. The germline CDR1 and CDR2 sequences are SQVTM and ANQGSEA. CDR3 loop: CSVVNRLQETQYF.

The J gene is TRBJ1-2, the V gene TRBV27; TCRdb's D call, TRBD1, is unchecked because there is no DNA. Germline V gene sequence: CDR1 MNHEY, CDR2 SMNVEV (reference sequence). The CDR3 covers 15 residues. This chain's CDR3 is CARLPGQGAYYGYTF.

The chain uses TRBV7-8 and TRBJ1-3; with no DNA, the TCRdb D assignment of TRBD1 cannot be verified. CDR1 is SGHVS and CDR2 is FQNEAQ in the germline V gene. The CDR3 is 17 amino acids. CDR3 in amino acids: CASSLVPGEPIGNTIYF.

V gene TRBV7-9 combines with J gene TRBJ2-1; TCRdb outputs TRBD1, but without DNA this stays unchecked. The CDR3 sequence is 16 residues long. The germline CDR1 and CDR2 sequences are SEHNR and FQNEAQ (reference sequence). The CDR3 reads CASSLWTGQPYNEQFF.

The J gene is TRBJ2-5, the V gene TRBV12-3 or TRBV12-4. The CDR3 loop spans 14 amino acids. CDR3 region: CASSFRLKTETQYF.

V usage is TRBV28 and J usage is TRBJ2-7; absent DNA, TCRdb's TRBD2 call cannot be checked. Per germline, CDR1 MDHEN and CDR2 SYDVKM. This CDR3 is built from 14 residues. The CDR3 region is CASSPLAGLSEQYF.

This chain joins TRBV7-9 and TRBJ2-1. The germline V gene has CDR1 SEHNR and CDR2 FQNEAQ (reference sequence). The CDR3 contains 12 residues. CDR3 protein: CASSFLGNEQFF. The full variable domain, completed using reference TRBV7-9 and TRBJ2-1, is DTGVSQNPRHKITKRGQNVTFRCDPISEHNRLYWYRQTLGQGPEFLTYFQNEAQLEKSRLLSDRFSAERPKGSFSTLEIQRTEQGDSAMYLCASSFLGNEQFFGPGTRLTVL.

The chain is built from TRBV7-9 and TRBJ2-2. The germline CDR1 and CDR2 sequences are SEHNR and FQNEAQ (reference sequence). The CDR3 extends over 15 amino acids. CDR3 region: CASSLAGEGTGELFF.

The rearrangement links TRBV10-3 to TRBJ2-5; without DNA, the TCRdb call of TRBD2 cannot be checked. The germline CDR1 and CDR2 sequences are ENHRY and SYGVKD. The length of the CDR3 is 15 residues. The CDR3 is CAISESGVRGETQYF.

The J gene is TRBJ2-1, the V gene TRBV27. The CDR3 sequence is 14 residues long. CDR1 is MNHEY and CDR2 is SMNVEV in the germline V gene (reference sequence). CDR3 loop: CASSGTSSYNEQFF.

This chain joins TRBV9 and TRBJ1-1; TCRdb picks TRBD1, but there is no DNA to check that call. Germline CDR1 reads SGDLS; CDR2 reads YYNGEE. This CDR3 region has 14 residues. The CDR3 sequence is CASSSTGSFTEAFF.